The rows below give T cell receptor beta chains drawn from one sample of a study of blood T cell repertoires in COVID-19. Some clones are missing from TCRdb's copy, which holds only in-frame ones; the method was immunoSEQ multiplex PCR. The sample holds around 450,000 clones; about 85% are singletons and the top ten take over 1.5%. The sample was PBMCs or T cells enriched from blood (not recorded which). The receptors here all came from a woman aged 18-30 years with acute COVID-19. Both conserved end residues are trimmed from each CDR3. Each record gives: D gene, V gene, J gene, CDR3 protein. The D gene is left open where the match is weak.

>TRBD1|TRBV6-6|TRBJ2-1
ASSPYPYRDRAYEQF
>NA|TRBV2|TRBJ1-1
ASSPIRSYGAEAF
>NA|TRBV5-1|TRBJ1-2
ASSPGEGGYT
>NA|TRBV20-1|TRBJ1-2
SASQAFYGYT
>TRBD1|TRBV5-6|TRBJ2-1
ASSLGQGAYNEQF
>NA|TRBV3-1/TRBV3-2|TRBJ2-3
ASSPSTLVSDTQY
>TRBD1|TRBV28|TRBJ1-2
ASSLGDRPDYGYT
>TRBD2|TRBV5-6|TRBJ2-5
ASSYGTSVQTQY
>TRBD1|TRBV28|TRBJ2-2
ASSTRDRGVAGELF
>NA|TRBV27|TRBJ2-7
ASSTRQDTYEQY
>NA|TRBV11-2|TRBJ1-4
ASRQFRSEKLF
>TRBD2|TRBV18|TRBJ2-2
ASSPGLADTGELF
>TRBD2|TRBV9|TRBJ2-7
ASSLGTRAYEQY
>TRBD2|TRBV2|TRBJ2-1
ASSDDGTSGRGHYNEQF
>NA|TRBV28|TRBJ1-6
ASSGRGEYNSPLH
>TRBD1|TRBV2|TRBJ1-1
ASSSDRGEAF
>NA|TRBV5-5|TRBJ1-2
ASSLPPGFNYGYT
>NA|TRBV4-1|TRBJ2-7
ASSLGGGIYEQY
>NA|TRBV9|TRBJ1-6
ASSVDSSYNSPLH
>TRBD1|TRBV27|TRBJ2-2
ASSTTGGLGTGELF
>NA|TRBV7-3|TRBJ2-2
ASRQATGNTGELF
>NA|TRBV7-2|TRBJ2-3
ASSLASVSDTQY
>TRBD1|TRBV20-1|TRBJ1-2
SASLAGTGASYT
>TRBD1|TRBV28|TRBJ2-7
ASSLGQGDEQY
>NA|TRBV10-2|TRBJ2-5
ASSETGFGETQY
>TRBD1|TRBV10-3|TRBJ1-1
AIDSGTGTKGTEAF
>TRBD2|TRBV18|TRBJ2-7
ASSQGLAGFEQY
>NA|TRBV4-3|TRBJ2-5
ASSQRRRPQETQY
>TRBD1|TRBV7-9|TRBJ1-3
ASSSGTGALSGNTIY
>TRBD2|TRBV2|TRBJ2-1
ASSATSGPYNEQF
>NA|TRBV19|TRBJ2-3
ASSMGLNTDTQY
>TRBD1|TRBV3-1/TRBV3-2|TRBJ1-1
ASSQKGGQGVHMNTEAF
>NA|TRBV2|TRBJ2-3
ASSEPGGASTDTQY